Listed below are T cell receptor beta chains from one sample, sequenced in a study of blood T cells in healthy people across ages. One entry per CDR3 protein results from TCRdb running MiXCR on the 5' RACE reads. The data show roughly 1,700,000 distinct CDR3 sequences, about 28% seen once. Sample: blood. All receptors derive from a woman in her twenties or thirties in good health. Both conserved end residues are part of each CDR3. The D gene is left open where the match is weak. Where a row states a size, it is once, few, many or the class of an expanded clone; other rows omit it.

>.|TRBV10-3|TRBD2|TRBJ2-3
TGTGCCATCAGTGAAGGAGCGGGGGGAGATACGCAGTATTTT
CAISEGAGGDTQYF
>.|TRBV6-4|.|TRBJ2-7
TGTGCCAGCAGTGACCGGTTGACTTCCTACGAGCAGTACTTC
CASSDRLTSYEQYF
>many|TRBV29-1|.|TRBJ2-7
TGCAGCGTTGAGGACAAAGACTACGAGCAGTACTTC
CSVEDKDYEQYF
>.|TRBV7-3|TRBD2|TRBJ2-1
TGTGCCAGCAGTTCGGCCAGCGGGGGGGCCTGGGATGAGCAGTTCTTC
CASSSASGGAWDEQFF
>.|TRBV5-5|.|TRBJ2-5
TGTGTCAGCAGCAATTGGGCCGCCTCGTCGACCCAGTACTTC
CVSSNWAASSTQYF
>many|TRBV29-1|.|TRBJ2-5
TGCAGCGTTGTGGGAGGAGAGACCCAGTACTTC
CSVVGGETQYF
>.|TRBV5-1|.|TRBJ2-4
TGCGCCAGCAGCTTCTCAGGGCGGGATCTAGCCAAAAACATTCAGTACTTC
CASSFSGRDLAKNIQYF
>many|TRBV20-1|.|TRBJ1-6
TGCAGTGCTAGAGGGGGGAGGGAGGAGTCACCCCTCCACTTT
CSARGGREESPLHF
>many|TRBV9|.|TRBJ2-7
TGTGCCAGCAGCCCTACGCAGGCCTCGTCCTACGAGCAGTACTTC
CASSPTQASSYEQYF
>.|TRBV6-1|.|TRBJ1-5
TGTGCCAGCAGTGAACGGGGGCGACGGAACAATCAGCCCCAGCATTTT
CASSERGRRNNQPQHF
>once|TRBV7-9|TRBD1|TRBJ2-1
TGTGCCAGCAGCTTAAGGGGGACAGGGCGAGGGAATGAGCAGTTCTTC
CASSLRGTGRGNEQFF
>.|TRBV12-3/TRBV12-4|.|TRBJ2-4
TGTGCCAGCAGTTTAGGAACCGGTGACAAAAACATTCAGTACTTC
CASSLGTGDKNIQYF
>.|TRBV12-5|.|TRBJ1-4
TGTGCTAGTGGTTTCATCACCGACTCCGTTGAAAAACTGTTTTTT
CASGFITDSVEKLFF
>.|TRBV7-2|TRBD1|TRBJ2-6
TGTGCCAGCAGCTTAGGAGGCAGGGGGCCTGGGGCCAACGTCCTGACTTTC
CASSLGGRGPGANVLTF
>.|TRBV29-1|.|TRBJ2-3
TGCAGCGGAACACTAGCCGCCCTCACAGATAAGCAGTATTTT
CSGTLAALTDKQYF
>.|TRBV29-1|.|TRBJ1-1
TGCAGCGGAGCGACAGTAAACACTGAAGCTTTCTTT
CSGATVNTEAFF
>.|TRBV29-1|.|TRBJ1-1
TGCAGCGTTGAAGCAGGGGCTGTGGCTTTCTTT
CSVEAGAVAFF
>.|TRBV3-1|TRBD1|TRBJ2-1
TGTGCCAGCAGCCTCCGACAGGGGTGGAACAATGAGCAGTTCTTC
CASSLRQGWNNEQFF
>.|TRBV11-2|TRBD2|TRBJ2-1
TGTGCCAGCAGCTTAGTACGGACTAGCTTGGAGCAGTTCTTC
CASSLVRTSLEQFF
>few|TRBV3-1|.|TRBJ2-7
TGTGCCAGCAGCTCACTGGGGCGCAGCACCTACGAGCAGTACTTC
CASSSLGRSTYEQYF
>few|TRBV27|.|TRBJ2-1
TGTGCCAGCAGTTTCCACCGCCGGGGACCCTTCTCCTACAATGAGCAGTTCTTC
CASSFHRRGPFSYNEQFF
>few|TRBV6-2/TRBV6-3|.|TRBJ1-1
TGTGCCAGCAGTTACTCGACACTGAACACTGAAGCTTTCTTT
CASSYSTLNTEAFF
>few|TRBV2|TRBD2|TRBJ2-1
TGTGCCAGCAGGACAACTAGCGGGGGCCCCACCAGCTCCTACAATGAGCAGTTCTTC
CASRTTSGGPTSSYNEQFF
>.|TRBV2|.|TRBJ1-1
TGTGCCAGCAGCACCCTTAGCACTGAAGCTTTCTTT
CASSTLSTEAFF
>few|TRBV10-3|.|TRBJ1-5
TGTGCCATCAGTGAGAATCCTCCCTCGGAGCAGCCCCAGCATTTT
CAISENPPSEQPQHF
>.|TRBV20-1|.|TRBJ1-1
TGCAGTGCTAGCCCCCGCGGGGGTGCTGAAGCTTTCTTT
CSASPRGGAEAFF
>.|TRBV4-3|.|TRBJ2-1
TGCGCCAGCAGCCAATTCAGTCGGCGAAACAATGAGCAGTTCTTC
CASSQFSRRNNEQFF
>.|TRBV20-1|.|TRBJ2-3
TGTCTAACAGGGAGCACTCTGACAGATACGCAGTATTTT
CLTGSTLTDTQYF
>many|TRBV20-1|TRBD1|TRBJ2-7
TGCAGTGCCCCGGGACAGGGACCCGAGCAGTACTTC
CSAPGQGPEQYF